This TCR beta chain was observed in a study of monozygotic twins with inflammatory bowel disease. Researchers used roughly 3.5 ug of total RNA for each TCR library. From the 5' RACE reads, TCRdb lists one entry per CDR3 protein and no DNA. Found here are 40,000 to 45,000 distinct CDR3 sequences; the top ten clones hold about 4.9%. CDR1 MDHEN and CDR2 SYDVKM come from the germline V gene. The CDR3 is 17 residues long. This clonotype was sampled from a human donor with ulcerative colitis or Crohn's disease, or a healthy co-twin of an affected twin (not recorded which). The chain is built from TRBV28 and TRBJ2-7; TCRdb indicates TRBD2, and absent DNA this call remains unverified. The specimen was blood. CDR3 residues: CASSLPGKLTGAYEQYF.